Shown below are 22 T cell receptor beta chains from a single sample sequenced in a study of blood T cell repertoires in COVID-19. Using immunoSEQ multiplex PCR, the repertoire was profiled, and TCRdb retains in-frame clones only, with some absent. The data hold 400,000 to 550,000 clones, with about 85% observed a single time. Sequenced sample: PBMCs or T cells enriched from blood (not recorded which). These receptors were taken from a woman aged 18 to 35 with acute COVID-19.

This clone was recorded only once. The V gene is TRBV29-1, the J gene TRBJ2-1; 14 nucleotides agree with TRBD2. Germline V lookup: CDR1 SQVTM, CDR2 ANQGSEA. The CDR3 runs to 14 residues. Losses at the gene ends were 5 bases for V and 9 bases for J; bases not matched to a gene: 6. CDR3 loop: CSVQKGLAGAEQFF. CDR3 DNA sequence: TGCAGCGTTCAAAAGGGACTAGCGGGAGCTGAGCAGTTCTTC.

This chain uses TRBV7-8 with TRBJ2-7, with no clear D. Between the trimmed V and J ends, which lost 5 bases and 4 bases, there was a span of 15 bases. The germline V gene has CDR1 SGHVS and CDR2 FQNEAQ. The CDR3 runs 14 residues. The DNA for the CDR3 is TGTGCCAGCAGCCCCCGATGGGTCGGGTACGAGCAGTACTTC. This translates into CASSPRWVGYEQYF.

The chain recombines TRBV29-1 with TRBJ2-1; 11 bases match TRBD2. J lost 12 bases, V lost 5 bases, and 6 bases had no gene match. Per the germline V gene, CDR1 is SQVTM and CDR2 is ANQGSEA. There are 12 residues in the CDR3. In DNA form, the CDR3 reads TGCAGCGTTATAGCGGGAGGGCTTGGGCAGTTCTTC. It yields the protein CSVIAGGLGQFF.

The CDR3 DNA follows: TGCAGCGTTGAAGACCCCCCGGGGGATAGCTATGGCTACACCTTC. This codes for CSVEDPPGDSYGYTF. The gene calls are TRBV29-1 and TRBJ1-2, with D perhaps matching TRBD1 (5 bases). Germline CDR1 and CDR2: SQVTM and ANQGSEA. The length of the CDR3 is 15 residues. The V gene lost 0 bases and the J gene lost 4 bases, with 15 bases spanning the gap.

For this clone: The sample contains more than one DNA sequence encoding this CDR3. CDR3 sequence reads: CASSSGTEAFF. DNA of the CDR3: TGTGCCAGCAGCTCGGGCACTGAAGCTTTCTTT. The rearrangement uses TRBV11-2 and TRBJ1-1; no reliable D call. This CDR3 comprises 11 residues. V gave up 4 bases and J gave up 4 bases, with 4 bases separating them. CDR1 and CDR2 from the germline V gene are SGHAT and FQNNGV.

The rearrangement links TRBV29-1 to TRBJ2-2, with 8 bases fitting TRBD1. Germline loops: CDR1 SQVTM, CDR2 ANQGSEA. The V segment lost 1 base and the J segment 1 base; nucleotides outside the gene matches: 5. The CDR3 length is 16 residues. CDR3 region: CSVEVRQGKNTGELFF. The DNA of the CDR3 is TGCAGCGTTGAAGTTAGACAGGGGAAGAACACCGGGGAGCTGTTTTTT.

This rearrangement joins TRBV4-2 to TRBJ1-3; D is undetermined. The length of the CDR3 is 15 residues. Trimming removed 2 bases at V and 9 bases at J, with 17 bases between. Germline V gene lookup returns CDR1 LGHNA and CDR2 YNFKEQ. DNA of the CDR3: TGTGCCAGCAGCCAAAGGAACGAGGGTTCCGGCACCATATATTTT. Residues: CASSQRNEGSGTIYF.

V and J are TRBV2 and TRBJ2-7, with D uncertain. Germline loops: CDR1 SNHLY, CDR2 FYNNEI. The length of the CDR3 is 11 residues. Trimming shortened V by 10 bases and J by 0 bases, and 7 bases separated the two germline ends. This CDR3 is CAMRLSYEQYF. Written as DNA, the CDR3 is TGTGCCATGAGGCTCTCCTACGAGCAGTACTTC.

The chain recombines TRBV6-1 with TRBJ2-3; TRBD2 is a possible D gene (5 bases). This CDR3 has 14 residues. Germline V gene data show CDR1 as MNHNS and CDR2 as SASEGT. The V end was cut by 3 bases, the J end by 1 base, with 8 bases between. The DNA of the CDR3 is TGTGCCAGCAGTGATCCCGGGGGCACAGATACGCAGTATTTT. Its translation is CASSDPGGTDTQYF.

The V call is TRBV2, the J call TRBJ1-2, with unresolved D. The germline V and J ends were trimmed by 9 bases and 10 bases, with 18 bases remaining between them. CDR1 and CDR2 from the germline V gene are SNHLY and FYNNEI. This CDR3 has 12 amino acids. In DNA, the CDR3 is TGTGCCAGTCTTTGGGCCCAATCAAACTACACCTTC. Translated, it gives CASLWAQSNYTF.

The chain carries TRBV2 and TRBJ2-4, with 7 bases aligning to TRBD1. Germline values: CDR1 SNHLY, CDR2 FYNNEI. CDR3 length equals 13 residues. The V segment lost 7 bases and the J segment 7 bases; nucleotides outside the gene matches: 7. The CDR3 DNA is TGTGCCAGCACCTCGGAACAGGGGAACATTCAGTACTTC. Translation: CASTSEQGNIQYF. The full variable domain, in which reference TRBV2 and TRBJ2-4 provide the parts outside the CDR3, is EPEVTQTPSHQVTQMGQEVILRCVPISNHLYFYWYRQILGQKVEFLVSFYNNEISEKSEIFDDQFSVERPDGSNFTLKIRSTKLEDSAMYFCASTSEQGNIQYFGAGTRLSVL.

The chain recombines TRBV2 with TRBJ2-2; weak D call: TRBD1 (5 bases). From germline, CDR1 is SNHLY and CDR2 FYNNEI. CDR3 size: 13 residues. The ends were cut back, 5 bases at V and 4 bases at J, with 8 bases in the middle. Written as DNA, the CDR3 is TGTGCCAGCAGTAGACAGATCACCGGGGAGCTGTTTTTT. It specifies CASSRQITGELFF.

The V gene is TRBV12-3 or TRBV12-4, the J gene TRBJ2-5, with TRBD2 identical over 9 bases. V dropped 6 bases and J dropped 5; count of bases not matched to a gene: 4. This CDR3 is 13 amino acids long. The DNA for the CDR3 is TGTGCCAGCAGGGTAGCGGGAGACGAGACCCAGTACTTC. Translation: CASRVAGDETQYF.

The chain couples TRBV18 to TRBJ2-7; 7 bases are shared with TRBD1. Germline lookup yields CDR1 KGHSH and CDR2 LQKENI. The CDR3 is 12 residues long. The ends lost 3 bases at V and 7 bases at J; junction bases unmatched: 3. CDR3 in amino acids: CASSPKQGEQYF. The CDR3 region has the DNA TGTGCCAGCTCACCCAAACAGGGGGAGCAGTACTTC. The variable domain in full, with the rest retrieved from reference TRBV18 and TRBJ2-7, is NAGVMQNPRHLVRRRGQEARLRCSPMKGHSHVYWYRQLPEEGLKFMVYLQKENIIDESGMPKERFSAEFPKEGPSILRIQQVVRGDSAAYFCASSPKQGEQYFGPGTRLTVT.

This chain joins TRBV28 and TRBJ2-1, with 9 bases fitting TRBD2. Germline trimming cut 1 base from V and 0 bases from J; bases unmatched to any gene: 10. CDR3 length: 19 residues. Germline V gene lookup returns CDR1 MDHEN and CDR2 SYDVKM. In nucleotides, the CDR3 is TGTGCCAGCAGTTTATTTCTCGGACTAGCGTCGAGCTCCTACAATGAGCAGTTCTTC. Protein sequence: CASSLFLGLASSSYNEQFF. Looking up the rest from reference TRBV28 and TRBJ2-1 gives the full variable domain: DVKVTQSSRYLVKRTGEKVFLECVQDMDHENMFWYRQDPGLGLRLIYFSYDVKMKEKGDIPEGYSVSREKKERFSLILESASTNQTSMYLCASSLFLGLASSSYNEQFFGPGTRLTVL.

V gene TRBV7-2 combines with J gene TRBJ2-7; D unclear. CDR1 SGHTA and CDR2 FQGNSA come from the germline V gene. This CDR3 comprises 15 residues. Trimming removed 3 bases at V and 0 bases at J, with 12 bases between. The DNA for the CDR3 is TGTGCCAGCAGCTTTGCGCAAGAGGACTCCTACGAGCAGTACTTC. Translation: CASSFAQEDSYEQYF.

The V call is TRBV7-2, the J call TRBJ2-1; D uncertain. Trimming shortened V by 7 bases and J by 1 base, and 20 bases separated the two germline ends. The germline V gene encodes CDR1 SGHTA and CDR2 FQGNSA. CDR3 size: 17 residues. CDR3 sequence: CASTHTSRLKSYNEQFF. The CDR3 region has the DNA TGTGCCAGCACCCATACGTCTAGACTGAAATCCTACAATGAGCAGTTCTTC.

In nucleotides, the CDR3 is TGCAGCGTTACTACAGGGGGCGGAAGCAATCAGCCCCAGCATTTT. Its protein product is CSVTTGGGSNQPQHF. V usage is TRBV29-1 and J usage is TRBJ1-5; 9 bases agree with TRBD1. Trimming took 5 bases from V and 1 from J; bases not matched to a gene: 6. Germline assignment: CDR1 SQVTM and CDR2 ANQGSEA. The CDR3 has 15 residues. Drawing the rest from reference TRBV29-1 and TRBJ1-5, the complete variable domain is SAVISQKPSRDICQRGTSLTIQCQVDSQVTMMFWYRQQPGQSLTLIATANQGSEATYESGFVIDKFPISRPNLTFSTLTVSNMSPEDSSIYLCSVTTGGGSNQPQHFGDGTRLSIL.

This chain uses TRBV7-9 with TRBJ2-1; 13 bases line up with TRBD2. Germline CDR1 is SEHNR and CDR2 is FQNEAQ (reference sequence). Losses at the gene ends were 1 base for V and 4 bases for J; bases not matched to a gene: 1. The CDR3 has 16 residues. This CDR3 is CASSLEGLAGYNEQFF. The CDR3 DNA is TGTGCCAGCAGCTTAGAGGGACTAGCGGGATACAATGAGCAGTTCTTC.

The rearrangement links TRBV28 to TRBJ2-1; the match to TRBD2 covers 8 bases. With 5 bases clipped from V and 0 bases from J, the junction kept 6 bases outside the gene matches. This CDR3 has 16 residues. Germline V gene lookup returns CDR1 MDHEN and CDR2 SYDVKM. Written as DNA, the CDR3 is TGTGCCAGCAGTATCCACGGGAGGGCCTCCTACAATGAGCAGTTCTTC. It encodes CASSIHGRASYNEQFF.

The V gene is TRBV3-1 (or the pseudogene TRBV3-2), the J gene TRBJ1-2; D perhaps matches TRBD1 (6 bases). Trimming shortened V by 5 bases and J by 2 bases, and 6 bases separated the two germline ends. The CDR3 is made up of 12 amino acids. The V gene's germline CDR1 is LGHDT and CDR2 YNNKEL (reference sequence). The chain's CDR3 is CASSTGNYGYTF. The CDR3 DNA reads as TGTGCCAGCAGCACAGGGAACTATGGCTACACCTTC.

In this sample, this clone turned up a few times. Other DNA sequences of this sample code for an identical CDR3. V gene TRBV27 combines with J gene TRBJ2-7; the match to TRBD1 covers 7 bases. V gave up 4 bases and J gave up 5 bases; unmatched junction bases: 2. The CDR3 consists of 12 residues. Looked up from germline, CDR1 is MNHEY and CDR2 is SMNVEV (reference sequence). CDR3 sequence reads: CASSSTGNEQYF. DNA for the CDR3: TGTGCCAGCAGTTCGACAGGGAACGAGCAGTACTTC.